This TCR beta chain derives from a study of T cells expressing NK-cell markers. Looking at the study overall: All TCR beta repertoires analysed originated from sorted CD3+CD56+NKG2C+, CD3+CD56+NKG2C- and CD3+CD56-NKG2C+ T cells.

No DNA is given; TCRdb re-called the 5' RACE reads and lists each CDR3 protein once. The sample has about 260,000 distinct CDR3 sequences, and its top ten clones hold 4% to 5%. The specimen was blood T cells: a sorted CD56 or NKG2C T cell subset, CD4+ or CD8+ T cells, or bulk PBMC T cells (not recorded which). This receptor was taken from a woman aged 18-70 years in good health.

The CDR3 protein is CASSSGQGSLSEQFF. The genes are TRBV5-1 and TRBJ2-1; TCRdb returns TRBD1, unconfirmable since there is no DNA. The CDR3 length is 15 residues. The germline gives CDR1 SGHRS, CDR2 YFSETQ.